This is a list of T cell receptor beta chains from one sample in a study of blood T cell repertoires in COVID-19. Repertoires were generated with immunoSEQ multiplex PCR, while TCRdb's copy carries only in-frame clones and drops some. The top ten clones hold 6.2% of a sample with roughly 100,000 clones, 75% to 85% of them seen once. What was sequenced was peripheral blood. All receptors derive from an elderly man with COVID-19, enrolled during active disease. The CDR3 runs from the conserved cysteine through the conserved F or W. A D gene is named only where the DNA matches it firmly. Size is omitted from some rows. Given values are once, few, many or a class for expanded clones.

clone size	V gene	D gene	J gene	CDR3 protein	CDR3 DNA
-	TRBV9	-	TRBJ2-1	CASSVSPGERDEQFF	TGTGCCAGCAGCGTATCCCCGGGAGAAAGAGATGAGCAGTTCTTC
-	TRBV14	-	TRBJ1-1	CASQFLLQGANTEAFF	TGTGCCAGCCAATTCCTACTACAGGGCGCGAACACTGAAGCTTTCTTT
-	TRBV13	TRBD2	TRBJ2-3	CASSSRSGRPTDTQYF	TGTGCCAGCAGCTCTCGTAGCGGGAGGCCCACAGATACGCAGTATTTT
-	TRBV18	TRBD1	TRBJ2-3	CASSPPSGTGGTDTQYF	TGTGCCAGCTCACCACCTTCCGGGACAGGGGGTACAGATACGCAGTATTTT
-	TRBV30	TRBD1	TRBJ1-1	CAQTGLMNTEAFF	TGTGCCCAGACAGGGCTCATGAACACTGAAGCTTTCTTT
-	TRBV6-2/TRBV6-3	TRBD2	TRBJ2-7	CASSPQTSGDIYEQYF	TGTGCCAGCAGTCCCCAGACTAGCGGGGACATATACGAGCAGTACTTC
few	TRBV19	TRBD1	TRBJ1-3	CASSTTDRTPSGNTIYF	TGTGCCAGTAGTACAACGGACAGGACCCCTTCTGGAAACACCATATATTTT
-	TRBV2	-	TRBJ2-5	CASSRDLQETQYF	TGTGCCAGCAGCAGGGACTTACAAGAGACCCAGTACTTC
few	TRBV7-3	-	TRBJ2-2	CASSLSAGDTGELFF	TGTGCCAGCAGCTTAAGTGCAGGGGACACCGGGGAGCTGTTTTTT
-	TRBV7-3	-	TRBJ2-1	CASSLQRGTGSSYNEQFF	TGTGCCAGCAGCTTACAAAGGGGCACAGGGAGCTCCTACAATGAGCAGTTCTTC
-	TRBV4-3	TRBD1	TRBJ2-1	CASSHEWTGVRDEQFF	TGCGCCAGCAGCCACGAATGGACAGGGGTACGCGATGAGCAGTTCTTC
-	TRBV18	-	TRBJ2-5	CASSPRVHQGETQYF	TGTGCCAGCTCACCACGGGTGCACCAGGGGGAGACCCAGTACTTC
few	TRBV6-1	TRBD2	TRBJ2-4	CASSEAFSPGLARNIQYF	TGTGCCAGCAGTGAAGCTTTCTCACCGGGACTAGCAAGGAACATTCAGTACTTC
-	TRBV6-5	TRBD1	TRBJ2-5	CASSYSRQGSGTQYF	TGTGCCAGCAGTTACTCGAGACAGGGGTCAGGGACCCAGTACTTC
once	TRBV27	TRBD1	TRBJ1-6	CASSLGSGGNSNSPLHF	TGTGCCAGCAGTTTAGGTTCAGGGGGAAATAGTAATTCACCCCTCCACTTT
-	TRBV9	-	TRBJ2-7	CASSVEGYEQYF	TGTGCCAGCAGCGTAGAGGGGTACGAGCAGTACTTC
-	TRBV28	TRBD2	TRBJ2-7	CASTTSGISYEQYF	TGTGCCAGCACAACTAGCGGGATCTCCTACGAGCAGTACTTC
-	TRBV28	TRBD1	TRBJ1-2	CASSLWTGHYGYTF	TGTGCCAGCAGTTTATGGACAGGGCACTATGGCTACACCTTC
-	TRBV6-5	-	TRBJ2-7	CASSYSGNYLSYEQYF	TGTGCCAGCAGTTACTCCGGGAACTACCTGTCCTACGAGCAGTACTTC
-	TRBV7-9	-	TRBJ1-6	CASSLTRSNSPLHF	TGTGCCAGCAGCTTAACAAGGAGTAATTCACCCCTCCACTTT
-	TRBV10-3	TRBD2	TRBJ2-1	CAISVEGGLAGDEQFF	TGTGCCATCAGTGTTGAGGGGGGACTAGCGGGAGATGAGCAGTTCTTC
-	TRBV5-8	TRBD2	TRBJ2-2	CASSPRLADANTGELFF	TGTGCCAGCAGCCCACGACTAGCGGACGCGAACACCGGGGAGCTGTTTTTT
few	TRBV28	-	TRBJ1-2	CASSNLGARGYTF	TGTGCCAGCTCCAACCTAGGGGCCCGGGGCTACACCTTC
once	TRBV19	TRBD1	TRBJ1-5	CASSTFRGQGNQPQHF	TGTGCCAGTAGTACATTCCGAGGACAGGGTAATCAGCCCCAGCATTTT
-	TRBV3-1/TRBV3-2	TRBD2	TRBJ2-1	CASSQSGSRKFF	TGTGCCAGCAGCCAGAGCGGGAGTCGTAAGTTCTTC
once	TRBV7-2	-	TRBJ1-6	CASSLRSPNLNSPLHF	TGTGCCAGCAGCTTACGGTCCCCAAACCTGAATTCACCCCTCCACTTT
few	TRBV12-5	TRBD2	TRBJ2-3	CASGTSGGNTQYF	TGTGCTAGTGGGACTAGCGGGGGTAATACGCAGTATTTT
-	TRBV5-1	-	TRBJ2-7	CASSLYGTRSSYEQYF	TGCGCCAGCAGCTTGTACGGGACACGAAGCTCCTACGAGCAGTACTTC